Listed here are 6 T cell receptor beta chains from one sample, sequenced in a study of blood T cell repertoires in COVID-19. Here immunoSEQ multiplex PCR was the method, and the copy in TCRdb shows in-frame clones only, minus some. Altogether around 310,000 clones are present, 85% to 90% being singletons, with the ten largest covering roughly a tenth. Source material: PBMCs or T cells enriched from blood (not recorded which). The source of these receptors is a woman in her 30s who had recovered from COVID-19.

V is TRBV27 and J is TRBJ2-1, with 11 positions matching TRBD2. Germline CDR1 and CDR2: MNHEY and SMNVEV (reference sequence). J gave up 2 bases and V 5 bases, and 5 bases lay outside the gene matches. CDR3 length equals 16 residues. The CDR3 sequence: CASSASGRPPYNEQFF. The CDR3 DNA reads TGTGCCAGCAGTGCTAGCGGGAGGCCACCCTACAATGAGCAGTTCTTC.

CDR3 nucleotides: TGTGCCAGTAGGACAGGGGAACGAAATAATTCACCCCTCCACTTT. Amino acid sequence: CASRTGERNNSPLHF. The V and J genes are TRBV3-1 (or the pseudogene TRBV3-2) and TRBJ1-6; 9 positions agree with TRBD1. The germline CDR1 and CDR2 sequences are LGHDT and YNNKEL (reference sequence). CDR3 length: 15 amino acids. The ends lost 9 bases at V and 5 bases at J; junction bases unmatched: 8.

This chain joins TRBV27 and TRBJ2-3, with TRBD2 matching 8 bases. Germline CDR1 and CDR2: MNHEY and SMNVEV (reference sequence). This CDR3 has 15 residues. J lost 4 bases, V lost 5 bases, and 8 bases had no gene match. The CDR3 bases are TGTGCCAGCAGTCAGCGGGGGTTCTTTGCAGATACGCAGTATTTT. Translation gives CASSQRGFFADTQYF.

The sample holds one count of this clone. The chain joins TRBV6-5 to TRBJ1-5, with 9 bases matching TRBD1. V shed 6 bases, J shed 6 bases, and the junction held 9 bases outside the gene matches. The CDR3 length is 15 residues. Germline assignment: CDR1 MNHEY and CDR2 SVGAGI. CDR3 loop: CASSRTGGRFQPQHF. CDR3 coding DNA: TGTGCCAGCAGCCGTACAGGGGGCCGGTTTCAGCCCCAGCATTTT.

This clone was observed a single time. The junction shows a germline mismatch at one end, possibly a read error. This rearrangement joins TRBV19 to TRBJ1-1; D gene uncertain. The V gene's germline CDR1 is LNHDA and CDR2 SQIVND (reference sequence). This CDR3 has 16 amino acids. The CDR3, as DNA: TGTGCCAGTAGTGTAGACTCTAGTACTTGGAACACTGAAGCTTTCTTT. Its protein is CASSVDSSTWNTEAFF.

The chain has TRBV10-3 and TRBJ2-3; 7 bases align to TRBD2. The CDR3 spans 15 residues. V lost 5 bases to trimming and J lost 0 bases; unmatched junction nucleotides: 5. The germline V gene has CDR1 ENHRY and CDR2 SYGVKD. CDR3 loop: CAISPREGSTDTQYF. In DNA form, the CDR3 reads TGTGCCATCAGTCCTAGGGAGGGTAGCACAGATACGCAGTATTTT.